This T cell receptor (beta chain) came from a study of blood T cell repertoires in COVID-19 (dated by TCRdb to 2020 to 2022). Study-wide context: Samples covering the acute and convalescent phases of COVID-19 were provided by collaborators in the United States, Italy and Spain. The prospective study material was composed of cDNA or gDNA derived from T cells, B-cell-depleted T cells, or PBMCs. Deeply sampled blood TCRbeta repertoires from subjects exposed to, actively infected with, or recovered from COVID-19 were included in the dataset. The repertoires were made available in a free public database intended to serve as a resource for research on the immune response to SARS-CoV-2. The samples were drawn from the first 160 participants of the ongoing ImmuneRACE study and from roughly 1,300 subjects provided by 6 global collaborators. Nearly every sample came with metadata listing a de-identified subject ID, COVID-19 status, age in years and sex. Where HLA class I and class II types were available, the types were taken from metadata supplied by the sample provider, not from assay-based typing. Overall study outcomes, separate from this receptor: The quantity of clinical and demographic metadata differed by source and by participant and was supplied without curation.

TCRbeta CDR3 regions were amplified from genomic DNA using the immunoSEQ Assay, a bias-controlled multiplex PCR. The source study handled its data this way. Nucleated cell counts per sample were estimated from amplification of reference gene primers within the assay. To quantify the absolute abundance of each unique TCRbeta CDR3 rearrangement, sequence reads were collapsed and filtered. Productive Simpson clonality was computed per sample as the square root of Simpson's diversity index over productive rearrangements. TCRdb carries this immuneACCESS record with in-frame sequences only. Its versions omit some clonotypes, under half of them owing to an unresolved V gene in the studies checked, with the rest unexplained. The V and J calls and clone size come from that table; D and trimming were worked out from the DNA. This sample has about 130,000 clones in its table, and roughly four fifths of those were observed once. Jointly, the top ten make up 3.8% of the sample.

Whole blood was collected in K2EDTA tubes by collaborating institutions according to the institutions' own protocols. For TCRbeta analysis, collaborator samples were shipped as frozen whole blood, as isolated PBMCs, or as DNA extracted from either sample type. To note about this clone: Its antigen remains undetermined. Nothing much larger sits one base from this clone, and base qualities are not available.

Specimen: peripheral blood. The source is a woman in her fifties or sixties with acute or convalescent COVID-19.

Here is the DNA: TGCGCCAGCAGCTTGAGCGGGGGAACCGGGGAGCTGTTTTTT. Its translation is CASSLSGGTGELFF. This sequence uses TRBV5-1 and TRBJ2-2; 8 bases in the junction line up with TRBD2. The CDR3 goes from the cysteine to the phenylalanine over 14 residues. Of all the DNA, just the CDR3 is kept, 42 bases in frame from base 1. Per the germline V gene, SGHRS is the CDR1 and YFSETQ is the CDR2. Trimmed from V: 1 base; trimmed from J: 5 bases; junction bases lacking a gene match: 1.